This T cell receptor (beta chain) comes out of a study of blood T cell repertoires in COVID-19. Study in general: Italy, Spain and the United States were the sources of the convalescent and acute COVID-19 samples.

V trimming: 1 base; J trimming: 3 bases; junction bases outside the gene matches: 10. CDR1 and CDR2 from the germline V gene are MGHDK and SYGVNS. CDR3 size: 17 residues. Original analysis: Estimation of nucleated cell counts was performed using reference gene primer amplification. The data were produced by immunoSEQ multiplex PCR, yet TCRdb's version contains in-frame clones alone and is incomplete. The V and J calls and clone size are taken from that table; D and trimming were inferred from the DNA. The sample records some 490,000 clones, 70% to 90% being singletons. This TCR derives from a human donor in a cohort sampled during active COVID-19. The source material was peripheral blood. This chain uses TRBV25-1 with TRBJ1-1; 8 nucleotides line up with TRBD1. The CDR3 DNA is TGTGCCAGCAGTGAATCTGGCACAGGGGGTTTTGACACTGAAGCTTTCTTT. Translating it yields CASSESGTGGFDTEAFF.